The 32 T cell receptor beta chains given below trace back to one sample, sequenced in a study of cytomegalovirus exposure and HLA in healthy donors. The data were produced by immunoSEQ multiplex PCR, yet TCRdb's version contains in-frame clones alone and is incomplete. This table holds roughly 150,000 clones, roughly nine tenths found once. Sequenced material: PBMCs. The receptors come from a woman between 25 and 40 years old in good health and CMV-seronegative.

V and J are TRBV6-1 and TRBJ1-6, with 8 bases lining up with TRBD1. This CDR3 comprises 15 residues. V lost 4 bases and J lost 5; bases outside the gene matches: 4. CDR1 is MNHNS and CDR2 is SASEGT in the germline V gene. The CDR3 spells CASSGQGFHNSPLHF. DNA for the CDR3: TGTGCCAGCAGTGGACAGGGGTTCCATAATTCACCCCTCCACTTT.

The rearrangement uses TRBV29-1 and TRBJ1-2; D call uncertain. The CDR3 is 14 amino acids. Trimming stripped 4 bases from V and 4 bases from J, with 16 bases between. In germline, CDR1 is SQVTM, CDR2 ANQGSEA. CDR3 bases: TGCAGCGTTGTGATAGAGGGCCCTTCCTATGGCTACACCTTC. This sequence encodes CSVVIEGPSYGYTF.

This clone was counted between two and nine times. The chain carries TRBV6-5 and TRBJ2-1; 7 bases match TRBD2. CDR1 is MNHEY, CDR2 SVGAGI, per germline. This CDR3 region has 15 residues. The ends lost 1 base at V and 7 bases at J; junction bases unmatched: 7. CDR3: CASSYFSRGSNEQFF. In nucleotides, the CDR3 is TGTGCCAGCAGTTACTTCTCGCGGGGGTCTAATGAGCAGTTCTTC.

The chain carries TRBV6-5 and TRBJ2-3, with D tentatively TRBD1 or TRBD2 (5 bases each). The germline V and J ends were trimmed by 5 bases and 5 bases, with 17 bases remaining between them. CDR3 length equals 15 residues. Germline loops: CDR1 MNHEY, CDR2 SVGAGI. The CDR3 sequence: CASSPGWGFQDTQYF. The CDR3 DNA is TGTGCCAGCAGTCCCGGCTGGGGGTTTCAAGATACGCAGTATTTT.

This chain uses TRBV11-2 with TRBJ2-5; 7 nucleotides align to TRBD1. The CDR3 loop spans 15 amino acids. Germline V gene sequence: CDR1 SGHAT, CDR2 FQNNGV. V gave up 5 bases and J gave up 1 base; unmatched junction bases: 7. In nucleotides, the CDR3 is TGTGCCAGCAGCCTCGGACAGGCCCTCCAAGAGACCCAGTACTTC. Protein: CASSLGQALQETQYF.

This clone has only a few counts. This sequence joins TRBV10-1 and TRBJ1-2; D call uncertain. CDR1 is WNHNN, CDR2 SYGVQD, per germline (reference sequence). The CDR3 runs 12 residues. V lost 7 bases to trimming and J lost 4 bases, with 10 bases between them. The chain's CDR3 is CASTGRSYGYTF. In DNA, the CDR3 is TGCGCCAGCACGGGCAGGAGCTATGGCTACACCTTC.

This chain joins TRBV29-1 and TRBJ2-2; D not certain. This CDR3 is 12 amino acids long. V was clipped by 7 bases and J by 5 bases, with 11 bases between them. The germline gives CDR1 SQVTM, CDR2 ANQGSEA. The CDR3 DNA reads as TGCAGCGGGAACCTCGGGACCGGGGAGCTGTTTTTT. This codes for CSGNLGTGELFF.

The rearrangement uses TRBV29-1 and TRBJ2-7; D is undetermined. CDR3 length equals 12 residues. Germline CDR1 and CDR2: SQVTM and ANQGSEA. Trimming shortened V by 6 bases and J by 0 bases, and 9 bases separated the two germline ends. CDR3 nucleotides: TGCAGCGTCGGCAGTCTCTCCTACGAGCAGTACTTC. It translates to CSVGSLSYEQYF.

The chain combines TRBV6-1 with TRBJ2-4; no clear D gene. This CDR3 has 13 residues. Trimming took 8 bases from V and 6 from J, leaving 14 bases between them. The V gene's germline CDR1 is MNHNS and CDR2 SASEGT. The chain's CDR3 is CASGIEVGNIQYF. CDR3 bases: TGTGCCAGCGGGATTGAGGTCGGAAACATTCAGTACTTC.

This clone showed up just once. Mismatch with germline at one junction end may stem from a read error. The chain uses TRBV5-1 and TRBJ2-7; TRBD1 is a possible D gene (6 bases). The CDR3 sequence is 9 residues long. The germline CDR1 and CDR2 sequences are SGHRS and YFSETQ. The CDR3 loop is CASSLARGF. The CDR3 nucleotides are TGCGCCAGCAGCTTGGCCAGGGGCTTC.

This chain uses TRBV4-3 with TRBJ2-7, with TRBD2 matching over 8 bases. The CDR3 loop spans 17 amino acids. Germline CDR1 and CDR2: LGHNA and YSLEER. With V trimmed by 1 base and J by 2 bases, 10 bases remained unmatched. The CDR3 DNA sequence: TGCGCCAGCAGCCAAGCGACTAGCGCTTTGGGCGCCTACGAGCAGTACTTC. It yields the protein CASSQATSALGAYEQYF.

The chain has TRBV6-5 and TRBJ2-7; D is unresolved. Germline V gene sequence: CDR1 MNHEY, CDR2 SVGAGI. This CDR3 spans 11 amino acids. The V end was cut by 6 bases, the J end by 6 bases, with 9 bases between. The CDR3 DNA sequence: TGTGCCAGCAGACACTCCGGCGAGCAGTACTTC. Translating gives CASRHSGEQYF.

V and J are TRBV19 and TRBJ2-1; tentatively, D is TRBD1 (5 bases). V was trimmed by 4 bases and J by 6 bases, leaving 13 bases between them. Germline-derived CDR1 and CDR2 are LNHDA and SQIVND (reference sequence). The CDR3 runs 14 residues. CDR3 nucleotide sequence: TGTGCCAGTAGTAGGACATATGGTTTCAATGAGCAGTTCTTC. Translated, it gives CASSRTYGFNEQFF.

The V call is TRBV7-3, the J call TRBJ1-1; D possibly corresponds to TRBD1 (6 bases). V was shortened by 3 bases and J by 2 bases, with 13 bases between the two germline ends. CDR1 is SGHTA and CDR2 is FQGTGA in the germline V gene. The CDR3 extends over 15 amino acids. The CDR3 DNA reads TGTGCCAGCAGCTTGTCCGGGGGCGTAAACACTGAAGCTTTCTTT. Amino acids: CASSLSGGVNTEAFF.

The CDR3 DNA reads TGTGCCAGCAGCAGGGGACCGAACTACGAGCAGTACTTC. Residues: CASSRGPNYEQYF. The chain uses TRBV11-3 and TRBJ2-7; perhaps D is TRBD1 or TRBD2 (5 bases each). Germline V CDR1 and CDR2: SGHNT, YENEEA. V lost 5 bases, J lost 3 bases, and 11 bases lay in between. This CDR3 has 13 amino acids.

The CDR3 region is CASSPATNEKLFF. CDR3 nucleotide sequence: TGCGCCAGCAGCCCTGCAACTAATGAAAAACTGTTTTTT. This chain links TRBV5-1 with TRBJ1-4; D gene ambiguous. The CDR3 covers 13 residues. Trimming took off 4 bases at V and 0 bases at J, with 4 bases between the two ends. The germline CDR1 and CDR2 sequences are SGHRS and YFSETQ.

Here the CDR3 DNA reads TGTGCCAGCAGTTACCAGGCAGGGAAAGAGACCCAGTACTTC. As protein: CASSYQAGKETQYF. This chain links TRBV6-5 with TRBJ2-5; D is possibly TRBD1 (5 bases). V gave up 2 bases and J gave up 3 bases, with 10 bases separating them. Germline V gene data show CDR1 as MNHEY and CDR2 as SVGAGI. The CDR3 is 14 amino acids.

The genes are TRBV18 and TRBJ1-1, with D perhaps matching TRBD1 (5 bases). V was clipped by 2 bases and J by 1 base, with 14 bases between them. The CDR3 extends over 16 amino acids. Germline CDR1 KGHSH, CDR2 LQKENI. The CDR3 region is CASSPSLGAPNTEAFF. The CDR3 region has the DNA TGTGCCAGCTCACCAAGTCTTGGGGCCCCGAACACTGAAGCTTTCTTT.

The table lists this clone with a few counts. The genes are TRBV6-1 and TRBJ1-1, with D unclear. Trimming removed 3 bases from V and 11 bases from J, with 7 bases in between. Per germline, CDR1 MNHNS and CDR2 SASEGT. The CDR3 length is 10 residues. CDR3 loop: CASSDPVAFF. CDR3 DNA: TGTGCCAGCAGTGACCCGGTGGCTTTCTTT.

This clone was counted between two and nine times. The chain couples TRBV29-1 to TRBJ2-4; D unresolved. The CDR3 totals 12 residues. In germline, CDR1 is SQVTM, CDR2 ANQGSEA. Trimming shortened V by 1 base and J by 4 bases, and 5 bases separated the two germline ends. In nucleotides, the CDR3 is TGCAGCGTTGAAGGGGCGAAAAACATTCAGTACTTC. This gives the protein CSVEGAKNIQYF. The full variable domain, with the rest looked up from reference TRBV29-1 and TRBJ2-4, is SAVISQKPSRDICQRGTSLTIQCQVDSQVTMMFWYRQQPGQSLTLIATANQGSEATYESGFVIDKFPISRPNLTFSTLTVSNMSPEDSSIYLCSVEGAKNIQYFGAGTRLSVL.

This sequence joins TRBV6-5 and TRBJ2-7, with 14 positions matching TRBD2. The germline gives CDR1 MNHEY, CDR2 SVGAGI. V lost 6 bases, J lost 4 bases, and 5 bases stayed unmatched. This CDR3 is built from 15 residues. The CDR3 DNA reads TGTGCCAGCAGCCCGGGACTAGCGGGGGCTTACGAGCAGTACTTC. Its translation: CASSPGLAGAYEQYF.

The rearrangement joins TRBV30 to TRBJ2-7; maybe TRBD2 (5 bases). The CDR3 extends over 11 amino acids. Trimming left V 5 bases short and J 6 bases short, with 11 bases between. Germline CDR1 GTSNPN, CDR2 SVGIG (reference sequence). CDR3: CAWGNGVEQYF. CDR3 bases: TGTGCCTGGGGTAACGGGGTCGAGCAGTACTTC.

The chain has TRBV27 and TRBJ2-7; D perhaps matches TRBD1 (7 bases). The CDR3 consists of 13 residues. The ends were cut back, 5 bases at V and 3 bases at J, with 11 bases in the middle. CDR1 MNHEY and CDR2 SMNVEV come from the germline V gene (reference sequence). The CDR3 DNA is TGTGCCAGCAGTGGCGGGACAGACTACGAGCAGTACTTC. Translating it yields CASSGGTDYEQYF.

The genes are TRBV10-2 and TRBJ1-6; D gene ambiguous. The CDR3 length is 11 residues. Germline CDR1 and CDR2: WSHSY and SAAADI. V shed 3 bases and J shed 13 bases, with 7 bases lying between them. CDR3 bases: TGCGCCAGCAGTGATTGGTGGCCCCTCCACTTT. Amino acid sequence: CASSDWWPLHF.

The chain uses TRBV6-1 and TRBJ1-6; tentatively, D is TRBD1 (5 bases). Trimming shortened V by 4 bases and J by 6 bases, and 13 bases separated the two germline ends. CDR3 length: 15 amino acids. CDR1 and CDR2 from the germline V gene are MNHNS and SASEGT. The CDR3 is CASSVPGRFNSPLHF. The CDR3 coding sequence is TGTGCCAGCAGTGTACCGGGACGCTTTAATTCACCCCTCCACTTT.

This clone is a singleton in its sample. This sequence joins TRBV5-1 and TRBJ2-7; 10 positions agree with TRBD1. This CDR3 is 14 amino acids long. The germline V gene has CDR1 SGHRS and CDR2 YFSETQ. V was pared by 5 bases and J by 3 bases, with 5 bases of the junction left unmatched. The CDR3 sequence: CASSLGDRGYEQYF. For the CDR3, the DNA is TGCGCCAGCAGTCTTGGGGACAGGGGCTACGAGCAGTACTTC.

In its sample, this clone was seen a few times. This chain links TRBV19 with TRBJ1-5, with a possible D match to TRBD1 (5 bases). There are 15 residues in the CDR3. Germline V gene sequence: CDR1 LNHDA, CDR2 SQIVND (reference sequence). V lost 5 bases, J lost 2 bases, and 13 bases lay in between. The CDR3 is CASSARDWGNQPQHF. In nucleotides, the CDR3 is TGTGCCAGTAGTGCCCGGGACTGGGGCAATCAGCCCCAGCATTTT.

The chain combines TRBV20-1 with TRBJ2-5; unclear D gene. V shed 7 bases and J shed 2 bases, with 8 bases lying between them. The CDR3 sequence is 11 residues long. Germline CDR1 reads DFQATT; CDR2 reads SNEGSKA (reference sequence). CDR3 DNA sequence: TGCAGTGTACCGAAACAAGAGACCCAGTACTTC. Translation gives CSVPKQETQYF.

In its sample, this clone was seen once. The chain links TRBV4-2 to TRBJ2-7; TRBD2 agrees at 9 bases. CDR3 size: 16 residues. Germline values: CDR1 LGHNA, CDR2 YNFKEQ. V lost 0 bases, J lost 2 bases, and 5 bases stayed unmatched. The CDR3 sequence: CASSQDRASGTYEQYF. The CDR3 coding sequence is TGTGCCAGCAGCCAAGACCGAGCTAGCGGGACCTACGAGCAGTACTTC.

V gene TRBV5-4 combines with J gene TRBJ2-1; D could derive from TRBD1 or TRBD2 (5 bases each). Per germline, CDR1 SGHNT and CDR2 YYREEE (reference sequence). Trimming stripped 4 bases from V and 9 bases from J, with 20 bases between. The CDR3 runs to 15 residues. The CDR3 spells CASSPPGIGDLEQFF. For the CDR3, the DNA is TGTGCCAGCAGCCCCCCAGGGATTGGGGACCTTGAGCAGTTCTTC. The full variable domain, in which reference TRBV5-4 and TRBJ2-1 provide the parts outside the CDR3, is ETGVTQSPTHLIKTRGQQVTLRCSSQSGHNTVSWYQQALGQGPQFIFQYYREEENGRGNFPPRFSGLQFPNYSSELNVNALELDDSALYLCASSPPGIGDLEQFFGPGTRLTVL.

The gene calls are TRBV5-5 and TRBJ2-7; D unclear. The CDR3 sequence is 11 residues long. V lost 0 bases, J lost 4 bases, and 2 bases lay in between. Germline lookup yields CDR1 SGHKS and CDR2 YYEKEE (reference sequence). CDR3 coding DNA: TGTGCCAGCAGCTTGGAGTACGAGCAGTACTTC. It translates to CASSLEYEQYF.

This chain connects TRBV21-1 to TRBJ2-2; TRBD2 is taken as the D call from the table, unchecked against the DNA. TRBV21-1 is a recognized pseudogene. The CDR3 is made up of 12 amino acids. The CDR3 region is CASSRRDGELFF. The CDR3 nucleotides are TGTGCCAGCAGCCGGCGGGACGGGGAGCTGTTTTTT.